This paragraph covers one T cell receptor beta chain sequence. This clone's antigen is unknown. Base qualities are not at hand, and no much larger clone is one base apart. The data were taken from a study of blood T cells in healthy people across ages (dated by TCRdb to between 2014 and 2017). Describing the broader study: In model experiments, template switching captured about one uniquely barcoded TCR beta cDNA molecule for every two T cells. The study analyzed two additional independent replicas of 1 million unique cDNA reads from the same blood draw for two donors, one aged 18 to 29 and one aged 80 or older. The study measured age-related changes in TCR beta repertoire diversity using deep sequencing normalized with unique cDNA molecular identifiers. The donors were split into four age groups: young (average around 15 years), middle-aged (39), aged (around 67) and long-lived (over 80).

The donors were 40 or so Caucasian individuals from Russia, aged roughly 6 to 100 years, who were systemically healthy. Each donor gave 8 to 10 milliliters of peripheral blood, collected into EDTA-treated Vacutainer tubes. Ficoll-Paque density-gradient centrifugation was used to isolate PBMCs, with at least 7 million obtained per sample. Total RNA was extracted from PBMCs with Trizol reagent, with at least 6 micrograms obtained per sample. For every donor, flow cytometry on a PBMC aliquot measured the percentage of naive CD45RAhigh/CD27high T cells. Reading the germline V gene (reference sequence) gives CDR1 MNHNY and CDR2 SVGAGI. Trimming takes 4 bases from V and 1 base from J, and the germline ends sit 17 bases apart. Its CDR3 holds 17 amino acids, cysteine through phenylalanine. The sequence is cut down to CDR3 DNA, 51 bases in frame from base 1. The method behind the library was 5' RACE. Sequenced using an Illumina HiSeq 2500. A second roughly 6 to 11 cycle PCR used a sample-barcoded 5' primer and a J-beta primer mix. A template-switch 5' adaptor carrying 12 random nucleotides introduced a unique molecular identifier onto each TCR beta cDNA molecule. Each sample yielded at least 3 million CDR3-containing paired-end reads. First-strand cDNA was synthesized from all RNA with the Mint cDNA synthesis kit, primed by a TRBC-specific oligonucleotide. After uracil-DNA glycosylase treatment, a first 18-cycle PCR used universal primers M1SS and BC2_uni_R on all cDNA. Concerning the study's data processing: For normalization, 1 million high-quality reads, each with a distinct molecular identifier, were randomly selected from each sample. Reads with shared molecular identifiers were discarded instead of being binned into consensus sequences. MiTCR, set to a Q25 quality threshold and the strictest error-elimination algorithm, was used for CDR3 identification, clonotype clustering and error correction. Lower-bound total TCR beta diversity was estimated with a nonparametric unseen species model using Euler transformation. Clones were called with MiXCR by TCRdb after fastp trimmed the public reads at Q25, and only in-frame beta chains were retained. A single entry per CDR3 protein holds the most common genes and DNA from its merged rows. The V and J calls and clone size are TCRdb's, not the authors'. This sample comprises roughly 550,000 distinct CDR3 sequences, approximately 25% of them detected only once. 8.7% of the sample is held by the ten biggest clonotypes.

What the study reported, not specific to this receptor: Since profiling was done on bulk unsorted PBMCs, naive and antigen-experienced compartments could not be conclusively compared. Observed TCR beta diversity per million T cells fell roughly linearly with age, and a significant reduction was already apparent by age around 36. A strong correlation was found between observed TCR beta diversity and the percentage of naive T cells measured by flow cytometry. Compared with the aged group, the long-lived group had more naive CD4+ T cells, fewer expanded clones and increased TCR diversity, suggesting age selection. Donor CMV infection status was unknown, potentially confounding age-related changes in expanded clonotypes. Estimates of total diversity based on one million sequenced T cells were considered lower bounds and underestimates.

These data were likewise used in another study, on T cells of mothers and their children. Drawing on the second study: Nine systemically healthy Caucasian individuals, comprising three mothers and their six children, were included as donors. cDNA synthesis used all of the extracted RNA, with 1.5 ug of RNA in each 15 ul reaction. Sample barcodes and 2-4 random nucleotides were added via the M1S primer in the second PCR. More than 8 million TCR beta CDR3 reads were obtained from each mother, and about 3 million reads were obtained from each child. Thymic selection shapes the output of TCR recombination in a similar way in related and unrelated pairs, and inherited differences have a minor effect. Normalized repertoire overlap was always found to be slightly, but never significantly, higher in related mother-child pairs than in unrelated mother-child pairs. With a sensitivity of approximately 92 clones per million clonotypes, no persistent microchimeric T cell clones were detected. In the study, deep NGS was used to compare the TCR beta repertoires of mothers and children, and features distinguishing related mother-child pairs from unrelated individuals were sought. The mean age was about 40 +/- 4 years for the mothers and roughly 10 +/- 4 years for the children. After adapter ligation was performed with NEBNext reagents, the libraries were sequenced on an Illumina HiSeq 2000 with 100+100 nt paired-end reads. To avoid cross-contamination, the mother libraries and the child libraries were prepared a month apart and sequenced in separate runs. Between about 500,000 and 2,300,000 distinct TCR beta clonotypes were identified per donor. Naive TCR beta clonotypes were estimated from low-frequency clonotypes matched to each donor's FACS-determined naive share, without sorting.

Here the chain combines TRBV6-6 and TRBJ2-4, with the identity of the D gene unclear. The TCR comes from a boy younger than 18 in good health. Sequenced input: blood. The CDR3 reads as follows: CASSFHGRYGAKNIQYF. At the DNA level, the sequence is TGTGCCAGCAGTTTTCACGGTCGATACGGGGCCAAAAACATTCAGTACTTC.